The T cell receptor (beta chain) under discussion was sequenced for a study of T cell clusters in autoimmune cytopenias. Roughly 38,000 genome equivalents of blood DNA were amplified for TRB. This CDR3 region has 15 residues. Germline V gene lookup returns CDR1 MNHEY and CDR2 SMNVEV (reference sequence). Multiplex touch-down PCR amplified TRB using TRB-A and TRB-B pools in one tube. TCRdb reprocessed the multiplex PCR reads; each CDR3 protein has one entry and no DNA is given. Across 7,000 or so distinct CDR3 sequences, the top ten clones capture about a tenth of the sample. The sample also formed part of further work on T cell repertoires in aging, cancer and after chemotherapy.

The TCR sequence derives from a human donor in good health. V is TRBV27 and J is TRBJ1-5; TCRdb's assignment of TRBD1 cannot be checked, as there is no DNA. The sequenced material came from peripheral blood. The CDR3: CASSLWGANNQPQHF.